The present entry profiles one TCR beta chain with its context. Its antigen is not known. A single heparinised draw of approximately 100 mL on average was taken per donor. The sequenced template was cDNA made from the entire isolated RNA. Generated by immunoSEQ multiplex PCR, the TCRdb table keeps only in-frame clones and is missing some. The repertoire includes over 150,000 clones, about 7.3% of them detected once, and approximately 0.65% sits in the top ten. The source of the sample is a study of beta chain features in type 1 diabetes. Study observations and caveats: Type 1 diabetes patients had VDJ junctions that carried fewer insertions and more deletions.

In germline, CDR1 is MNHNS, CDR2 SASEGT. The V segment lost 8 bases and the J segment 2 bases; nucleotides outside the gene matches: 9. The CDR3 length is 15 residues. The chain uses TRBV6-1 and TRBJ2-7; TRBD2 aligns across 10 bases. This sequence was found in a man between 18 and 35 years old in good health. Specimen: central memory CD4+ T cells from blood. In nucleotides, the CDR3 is TGTGCCAGCGTCTTCAATAGCGGGGGGACCTACGAGCAGTACTTC. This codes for CASVFNSGGTYEQYF.